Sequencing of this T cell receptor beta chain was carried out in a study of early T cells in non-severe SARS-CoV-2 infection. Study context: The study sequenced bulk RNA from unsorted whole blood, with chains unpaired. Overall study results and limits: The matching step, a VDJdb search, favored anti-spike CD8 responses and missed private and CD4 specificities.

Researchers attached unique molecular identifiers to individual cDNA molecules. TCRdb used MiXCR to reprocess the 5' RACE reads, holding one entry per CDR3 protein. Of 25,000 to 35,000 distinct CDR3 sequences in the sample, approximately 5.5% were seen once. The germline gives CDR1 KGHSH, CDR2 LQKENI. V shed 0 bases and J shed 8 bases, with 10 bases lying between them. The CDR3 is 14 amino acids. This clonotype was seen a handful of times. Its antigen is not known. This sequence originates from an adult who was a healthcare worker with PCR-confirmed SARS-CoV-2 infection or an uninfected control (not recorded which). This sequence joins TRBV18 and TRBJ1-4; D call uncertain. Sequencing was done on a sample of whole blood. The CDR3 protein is CASSPPTMGEKLFF. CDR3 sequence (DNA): TGTGCCAGCTCACCACCCACTATGGGGGAAAAACTGTTTTTT.